The 25 T cell receptor beta chains below all came from one sample that was sequenced in a study of T cell changes during pregnancy in multiple sclerosis. Data came from immunoSEQ multiplex PCR; TCRdb stores just in-frame clones and leaves some out. The repertoire has roughly 51,000 clones, approximately 92% of them found once; the top ten carry approximately 0.18%. The specimen was CD4+ T cells from peripheral blood mononuclear cells, collected after pregnancy. These receptors all come from a female donor in good health, enrolled as a control in a pregnancy study.

This chain links TRBV7-2 with TRBJ2-7; the D gene is possibly TRBD2 (5 bases). Trimming removed 4 bases at V and 2 bases at J, with 12 bases between. Germline loops: CDR1 SGHTA, CDR2 FQGNSA. The CDR3 length is 14 residues. The CDR3 DNA sequence: TGTGCCAGCAGCTCGACTACCACTACCTACGAGCAGTACTTC. This sequence encodes CASSSTTTTYEQYF.

Here the CDR3 DNA reads TGTGCCAGCCCAGGGGTTCATAGCAATCAGCCCCAGCATTTT. Its translation: CASPGVHSNQPQHF. The rearrangement joins TRBV28 to TRBJ1-5; a weak D match, TRBD1 (6 bases). Germline-derived CDR1 and CDR2 are MDHEN and SYDVKM. The CDR3 runs to 14 residues. V was shortened by 8 bases and J by 0 bases, with 11 bases between the two germline ends.

V and J are TRBV2 and TRBJ1-5; D is unresolved. Germline V gives CDR1 SNHLY, CDR2 FYNNEI. V was clipped by 7 bases and J by 1 base, with 14 bases between them. This CDR3 region has 15 residues. The CDR3 nucleotides read TGTGCCAGCACTATAGCAAAGTCGAGCAATCAGCCCCAGCATTTT. Protein product: CASTIAKSSNQPQHF.

J is TRBJ2-5 and V is TRBV7-8; D ambiguous. This CDR3 contains 12 residues. Per germline, CDR1 SGHVS and CDR2 FQNEAQ. V lost 2 bases to trimming and J lost 5 bases, with 6 bases between them. Here the CDR3 reads CASSLTRETQYF. CDR3 nucleotides: TGTGCCAGCAGCTTAACTCGGGAGACCCAGTACTTC.

The rearrangement links TRBV7-9 to TRBJ1-6; 10 positions match TRBD1. Trimming removed 0 bases from V and 7 bases from J; junction bases left unmatched: 0. The CDR3 covers 15 residues. Looked up from germline, CDR1 is SEHNR and CDR2 is FQNEAQ (reference sequence). This CDR3 reads CASSLAGQGNSPLHF. DNA of the CDR3: TGTGCCAGCAGCTTAGCGGGACAGGGGAATTCACCCCTCCACTTT. Full variable domain (outside the CDR3, taken from reference TRBV7-9 and TRBJ1-6): DTGVSQNPRHKITKRGQNVTFRCDPISEHNRLYWYRQTLGQGPEFLTYFQNEAQLEKSRLLSDRFSAERPKGSFSTLEIQRTEQGDSAMYLCASSLAGQGNSPLHFGNGTRLTVT.

This sequence joins TRBV5-1 and TRBJ1-2; 8 bases match TRBD1. V shed 4 bases, J shed 8 bases, and the junction held 16 bases outside the gene matches. Germline CDR1 and CDR2: SGHRS and YFSETQ. This CDR3 region has 16 residues. The CDR3 sequence: CASSPRDSLYRGGYTF. As DNA, the CDR3 is TGCGCCAGCAGCCCCCGGGACAGCCTTTACAGGGGGGGCTACACCTTC.

This sequence joins TRBV28 and TRBJ2-7; a possible D gene is TRBD1 (6 bases). V lost 3 bases and J 12 bases, leaving 18 bases between the germline ends. The germline CDR1 and CDR2 sequences are MDHEN and SYDVKM. This CDR3 contains 13 residues. CDR3 in amino acids: CASSLWGLDETYF. CDR3 bases: TGTGCCAGCAGTTTGTGGGGGCTCGACGAGACGTACTTC. The full variable domain, with the rest looked up from reference TRBV28 and TRBJ2-7, is DVKVTQSSRYLVKRTGEKVFLECVQDMDHENMFWYRQDPGLGLRLIYFSYDVKMKEKGDIPEGYSVSREKKERFSLILESASTNQTSMYLCASSLWGLDETYFGPGTRLTVT.

The chain combines TRBV29-1 with TRBJ1-2, with 11 nucleotides matching TRBD1. Germline V CDR1 and CDR2: SQVTM, ANQGSEA. The CDR3 is 14 amino acids. Trimming took 4 bases from V and 4 from J; bases not matched to a gene: 5. CDR3 amino acids: CSVGPGTGGYGYTF. CDR3 DNA sequence: TGCAGCGTTGGCCCCGGGACAGGGGGCTATGGCTACACCTTC.

This chain uses TRBV4-3 with TRBJ2-3, with TRBD2 matching 9 bases. Losses at the gene ends were 0 bases for V and 3 bases for J; bases not matched to a gene: 1. Germline V gives CDR1 LGHNA, CDR2 YSLEER. This CDR3 has 15 residues. CDR3 residues: CASSQDLAGTDTQYF. DNA for the CDR3: TGCGCCAGCAGCCAAGATCTAGCGGGGACAGATACGCAGTATTTT.

The chain employs TRBV4-3 and TRBJ2-5; D is perhaps TRBD1 (5 bases). The V and J ends lost 1 base and 5 bases respectively, with 17 bases between them. CDR1 and CDR2 (germline): LGHNA, YSLEER. This CDR3 comprises 16 residues. The CDR3 nucleotides read TGCGCCAGCAGCCAAGGAAATGAGCAGGGTCGGGAGACCCAGTACTTC. Translated, it gives CASSQGNEQGRETQYF.

V and J are TRBV1 and TRBJ2-5; the table gives TRBD1 as D, unverified against the DNA. TRBV1 is a documented pseudogene. The CDR3 has 15 amino acids. DNA of the CDR3: TGCACCAGCAACCCTTTCAGGCTCCTCCAAGAGACCCAGTACTTC. Its translation: CTSNPFRLLQETQYF.

The CDR3 region has the DNA TGTGCCAGCAGAGGACAGGGTTCTACCTCTAACGAGCAGTACTTC. It encodes CASRGQGSTSNEQYF. V and J are TRBV6-1 and TRBJ2-7; 8 bases line up with TRBD1. The trim removed 6 bases at V and 5 bases at J, leaving 12 bases unmatched. Germline-derived CDR1 and CDR2 are MNHNS and SASEGT. This CDR3 is 15 amino acids long.

This clone is a singleton in its sample. The J gene is TRBJ1-2, the V gene TRBV29-1; no definite D call. V lost 3 bases to trimming and J lost 2 bases, with 13 bases between them. Germline CDR1 is SQVTM and CDR2 is ANQGSEA. The CDR3 totals 14 residues. The CDR3 DNA reads as TGCAGCGTTGAGACACGGGAGGGAAACTATGGCTACACCTTC. Its protein product is CSVETREGNYGYTF.

This chain connects TRBV19 to TRBJ1-1; D unresolved. Germline V gene sequence: CDR1 LNHDA, CDR2 SQIVND (reference sequence). The CDR3 length is 14 residues. V shed 1 base and J shed 6 bases, with 12 bases lying between them. Here the CDR3 DNA reads TGTGCCAGTAGTATAGTTTACAGCGGGCCTGAAGCTTTCTTT. Protein product: CASSIVYSGPEAFF.

The chain joins TRBV7-9 to TRBJ1-1, with D possibly TRBD1 on 5 matching bases. V lost 1 base and J lost 4, with 22 bases in between. CDR1 and CDR2 (germline): SEHNR, FQNEAQ (reference sequence). This CDR3 is 18 amino acids long. As DNA, the CDR3 is TGTGCCAGCAGCTTAGTGTATTGGACACAGGCGGGGAGCACTGAAGCTTTCTTT. Translated, it gives CASSLVYWTQAGSTEAFF.

The V gene is TRBV6-1, the J gene TRBJ1-1; 9 nucleotides agree with TRBD1. The CDR3 runs 13 residues. The trim removed 5 bases at V and 5 bases at J, leaving 3 bases unmatched. CDR1 MNHNS and CDR2 SASEGT come from the germline V gene. The CDR3 DNA is TGTGCCAGCAGTCAACAGGGGGCTACTGAAGCTTTCTTT. Translation gives CASSQQGATEAFF.

The rearrangement joins TRBV6-1 to TRBJ1-1, with D possibly being TRBD1 (5 bases). V was trimmed by 8 bases and J by 1 base, leaving 17 bases between them. This CDR3 comprises 15 residues. Germline V CDR1 and CDR2: MNHNS, SASEGT. This CDR3 reads CASGRPGKRNTEAFF. DNA for the CDR3: TGTGCCAGCGGACGGCCAGGGAAGAGGAACACTGAAGCTTTCTTT.

This chain joins TRBV2 and TRBJ1-2; D unclear. CDR1 is SNHLY, CDR2 FYNNEI, per germline. Trimming stripped 4 bases from V and 2 bases from J, with 8 bases between. There are 13 residues in the CDR3. The chain's CDR3 is CASSAEGNYGYTF. CDR3 in DNA: TGTGCCAGCAGTGCGGAGGGAAACTATGGCTACACCTTC.

The genes are TRBV7-9 and TRBJ1-2; TRBD1 might be the D (5 bases). Trimming cost V 1 base and J 3 bases, with 9 bases left between them. Germline assignment: CDR1 SEHNR and CDR2 FQNEAQ (reference sequence). CDR3 length equals 14 residues. Here the CDR3 reads CASSLGQGDYGYTF. DNA of the CDR3: TGTGCCAGCAGCTTAGGGCAAGGGGACTATGGCTACACCTTC.

The chain combines TRBV4-1 with TRBJ1-2; no firm D call. The CDR3 totals 14 residues. Trimming stripped 5 bases from V and 7 bases from J, with 17 bases between. The germline CDR1 and CDR2 sequences are MGHRA and YSYEKL. The chain's CDR3 is CASSFRRGFSGYTF. The CDR3, as DNA: TGCGCCAGCAGCTTTCGGCGGGGATTTAGTGGCTACACCTTC.

The J gene is TRBJ1-2, the V gene TRBV4-3; possible D gene TRBD1, 5 bases. The CDR3 spans 15 residues. V lost 0 bases to trimming and J lost 6 bases, with 14 bases between them. The V gene's germline CDR1 is LGHNA and CDR2 YSLEER. CDR3 DNA: TGCGCCAGCAGCCAAGATCTTATTCCAGGGAATGGCTACACCTTC. It encodes CASSQDLIPGNGYTF.

This clone was seen just once. The rearrangement uses TRBV4-1 and TRBJ2-2; TRBD2 agrees at 8 bases. The CDR3 is 16 residues long. V dropped 0 bases and J dropped 8; count of bases not matched to a gene: 8. The germline CDR1 and CDR2 sequences are MGHRA and YSYEKL. The CDR3, as DNA: TGCGCCAGCAGCCAAGATAGAATGGAGCGGGGGGGGGAGCTGTTTTTT. Residues: CASSQDRMERGGELFF.

The DNA of the CDR3 is TGTGCCAGCAGCTCCGGGACTAGCGCGAACAATGAGCAGTTCTTC. It specifies CASSSGTSANNEQFF. The rearrangement links TRBV6-5 to TRBJ2-1, with TRBD2 matching over 10 bases. The CDR3 has 15 amino acids. The junction had 7 bases not matched to a gene; V was cut back by 6 bases and J by 5 bases. CDR1 MNHEY and CDR2 SVGAGI come from the germline V gene.

This chain connects TRBV7-9 to TRBJ1-3; the D is unclear. Trimming took off 2 bases at V and 2 bases at J, with 22 bases between the two ends. The CDR3 has 19 residues. Germline CDR1 is SEHNR and CDR2 is FQNEAQ (reference sequence). CDR3 sequence (DNA): TGTGCCAGCAGCTTAAGGCGAGAGGCCAGCGACCGGGCTGGAAACACCATATATTTT. Residues: CASSLRREASDRAGNTIYF.

The CDR3 sequence is CSYQGESGNTIYF. CDR3 bases: TGTTCCTACCAGGGGGAATCTGGAAACACCATATATTTT. This rearrangement joins TRBV30 to TRBJ1-3; 7 bases are a match to TRBD1. The CDR3 totals 13 residues. Germline CDR1 GTSNPN, CDR2 SVGIG (reference sequence).